The following is a T cell receptor beta chain sequence with its context. Antigen: not known. The data belong to a study of cytomegalovirus exposure and HLA in healthy donors. General study results and limits: As a later analysis revealed, most CMV-associated TCR beta chains appeared HLA-restricted. Immune exposure information comprised only CMV serostatus.

Primers included in the PCR were 60 Vbeta and 13 Jbeta primers. Method: immunoSEQ multiplex PCR; TCRdb's copy keeps in-frame clones and lacks some. The sample has under 150,000 clones; just over 70% are singletons. CDR3 size: 14 residues. The V end lost 4 bases, the J end lost 4 bases, and 11 bases lay between the germline ends. CDR1 is MNHNS and CDR2 is SASEGT in the germline V gene. This TCR was recovered from an older woman in good health and CMV-seropositive. This sequence joins TRBV6-1 and TRBJ2-4, with D perhaps TRBD2 (7 bases). Material: PBMCs. The CDR3 sequence is CASSGGGGKNIQYF. DNA of the CDR3: TGTGCCAGCAGTGGAGGGGGGGGTAAAAACATTCAGTACTTC.